This T cell receptor beta chain was retrieved from a study of cytomegalovirus exposure and HLA in healthy donors. Primers: 60 Vbeta forward and 13 Jbeta reverse. Original methodology: Later reanalysis found roughly 80 million unique TCR beta chains, roughly 10 million of them shared. Sequenced by immunoSEQ multiplex PCR; TCRdb stores in-frame clones only, minus some. The V and J calls and the clone size are those of that table, but D and trimming were determined from the DNA. The sample contains 270,000 or so clones, roughly 89% of which appear only once. It was healthy bone marrow donors who served as donors. The sample holds a few counts of this clone. The CDR3 is 14 amino acids. After removal of 1 base from V and 7 bases from J, the junction contained 4 bases not matched to a gene. Per germline, CDR1 MGHRA and CDR2 YSYEKL.

The TCR was taken from a man aged 40-50 years in good health and CMV-seropositive. The genes are TRBV4-1 and TRBJ2-1, with 7 bases matching TRBD1. Sequencing used PBMCs. This chain's CDR3 is CASSQGQGGNEQFF. The CDR3, as DNA: TGCGCCAGCAGCCAAGGACAGGGTGGGAATGAGCAGTTCTTC.